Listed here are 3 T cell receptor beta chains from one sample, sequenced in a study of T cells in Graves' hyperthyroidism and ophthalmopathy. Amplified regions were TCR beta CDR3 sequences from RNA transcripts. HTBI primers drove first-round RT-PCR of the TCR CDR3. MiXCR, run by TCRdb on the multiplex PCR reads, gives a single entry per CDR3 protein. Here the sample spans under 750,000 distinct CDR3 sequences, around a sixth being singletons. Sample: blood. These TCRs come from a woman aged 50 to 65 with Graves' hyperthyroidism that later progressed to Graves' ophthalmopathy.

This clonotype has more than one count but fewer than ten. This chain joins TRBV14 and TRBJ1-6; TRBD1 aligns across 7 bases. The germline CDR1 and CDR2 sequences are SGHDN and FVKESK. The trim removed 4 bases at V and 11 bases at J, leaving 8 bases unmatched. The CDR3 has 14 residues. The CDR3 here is CASSPDRTGAPLHF. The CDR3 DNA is TGTGCCAGCAGCCCGGACAGGACTGGAGCACCCCTCCACTTT.

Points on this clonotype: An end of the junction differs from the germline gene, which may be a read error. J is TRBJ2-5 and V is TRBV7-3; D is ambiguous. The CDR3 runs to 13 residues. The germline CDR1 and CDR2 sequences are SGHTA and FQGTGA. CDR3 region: CASSSTPKEAQYF. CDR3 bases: TGTGCCAGCAGCTCAACCCCCAAAGAGGCCCAGTACTTC.

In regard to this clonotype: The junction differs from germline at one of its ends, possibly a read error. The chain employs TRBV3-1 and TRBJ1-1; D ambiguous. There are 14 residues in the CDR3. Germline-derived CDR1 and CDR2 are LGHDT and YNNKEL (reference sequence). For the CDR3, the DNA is TGTGCCAGCAGCCATGAGGCGCGGCTCACTGAAGCTCTCTTT. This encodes CASSHEARLTEALF.